These T cell receptor beta chains were read from a single sample in a study of technical replicates of blood from a few donors. Data came from immunoSEQ multiplex PCR; TCRdb stores just in-frame clones and leaves some out. The sample holds about 97,000 clones, roughly 95% seen once. Sequencing was done on a sample of T cells isolated from PBMCs. These receptors all come from a human donor in good health. Both conserved end residues are part of each CDR3. D genes are given only for firm matches. Only part of the rows carry a size: once, few, many, or a class if the clone is expanded.

d_gene	abundance	v_gene	j_gene	CDR3aa	CDR3nt
.	.	TRBV7-2	TRBJ2-3	CASSSGYSTDTQYF	TGTGCCAGCAGCTCCGGGTATAGCACAGATACGCAGTATTTT
.	.	TRBV2	TRBJ2-7	CASSPGSYEQYF	TGTGCCAGCAGCCCCGGCTCCTACGAGCAGTACTTC
.	.	TRBV5-5	TRBJ1-2	CASGTGLRGYTF	TGTGCCAGCGGAACAGGTCTACGAGGCTACACCTTC
.	once	TRBV7-9	TRBJ1-1	CASSTWTESNTEAFF	TGTGCCAGCAGCACTTGGACAGAATCGAACACTGAAGCTTTCTTT
TRBD2	.	TRBV27	TRBJ2-2	CASSLGLAGGPGELFF	TGTGCCAGCAGTCTTGGACTAGCGGGAGGGCCCGGGGAGCTGTTTTTT
.	.	TRBV4-2	TRBJ1-1	CASSQRSAEAFF	TGTGCCAGCAGCCAGCGGAGTGCCGAAGCTTTCTTT
TRBD1	.	TRBV27	TRBJ1-1	CASRRQGATEAFF	TGTGCCAGCAGACGACAGGGGGCCACTGAAGCTTTCTTT
.	.	TRBV11-3	TRBJ1-3	CASSLEGDTLSSGNTIYF	TGTGCCAGCAGCTTAGAGGGGGACACGCTAAGCTCTGGAAACACCATATATTTT
.	.	TRBV9	TRBJ2-5	CASSVGGVGETQYF	TGTGCCAGCAGCGTAGGCGGAGTCGGGGAGACCCAGTACTTC
TRBD1	.	TRBV19	TRBJ2-4	CASSIARTYSRDRLYIQYF	TGTGCCAGTAGTATAGCCCGTACCTATTCCCGGGACAGGTTATACATTCAGTACTTC
TRBD1	.	TRBV28	TRBJ1-2	CASRNPSGGLYGYTF	TGTGCCAGCAGAAATCCTTCAGGGGGGCTTTATGGCTACACCTTC
TRBD1	.	TRBV7-6	TRBJ1-1	CASSLGGIRGPNTEAFF	TGTGCCAGCAGCTTAGGGGGAATCAGGGGGCCCAACACTGAAGCTTTCTTT
TRBD2	.	TRBV5-6	TRBJ2-7	CASSLGAGTSGTYEQYF	TGTGCCAGCAGCTTGGGGGCCGGGACTAGCGGGACCTACGAGCAGTACTTC
TRBD1	.	TRBV19	TRBJ2-4	CASSIGQGGGIQYF	TGTGCCAGTAGTATTGGACAGGGAGGAGGAATTCAGTACTTC
TRBD2	.	TRBV5-4	TRBJ2-7	CASSSGLVNEQYF	TGTGCCAGCAGCTCGGGACTAGTCAACGAGCAGTACTTC
.	.	TRBV27	TRBJ2-5	CASSASQGIQETQYF	TGTGCCAGCAGTGCCTCACAGGGAATTCAAGAGACCCAGTACTTC
TRBD1	once	TRBV9	TRBJ2-2	CASSGRTGLYTGELFF	TGTGCCAGCAGCGGAAGGACAGGGTTGTACACCGGGGAGCTGTTTTTT
.	once	TRBV9	TRBJ2-3	CASSGSSDTQYF	TGTGCCAGCAGCGGTAGTTCAGATACGCAGTATTTT
.	once	TRBV6-1	TRBJ2-7	CASSSTSYEQYF	TGTGCCAGCAGTTCGACTAGCTACGAGCAGTACTTC
.	.	TRBV28	TRBJ1-1	CASSYGSHTTEAFF	TGTGCCAGCAGTTACGGGTCCCATACGACTGAAGCTTTCTTT
.	.	TRBV5-1	TRBJ2-7	CASSLGLDSYEQYF	TGCGCCAGCAGCTTGGGGTTAGATAGCTACGAGCAGTACTTC
.	.	TRBV6-4	TRBJ2-3	CASSDGATSTDTQYF	TGTGCCAGCAGTGATGGGGCTACTAGCACAGATACGCAGTATTTT
TRBD1	once	TRBV19	TRBJ1-5	CASTGTVNQPQHF	TGTGCCAGTACGGGGACAGTAAATCAGCCCCAGCATTTT
.	once	TRBV19	TRBJ2-1	CASSIQGKEVEQFF	TGTGCCAGTAGTATACAAGGGAAGGAGGTTGAGCAGTTCTTC
TRBD1	.	TRBV28	TRBJ1-2	CASSKYLRTGKEYGYTF	TGTGCCAGCAGTAAATACCTGAGGACAGGGAAGGAATATGGCTACACCTTC
.	.	TRBV29-1	TRBJ2-3	CSVEGLGGTQDTQYF	TGCAGCGTTGAGGGCCTAGGGGGTACCCAAGATACGCAGTATTTT
.	.	TRBV12-5	TRBJ1-1	CASGLPSLGRRTEAFF	TGTGCTAGTGGTCTTCCCTCATTGGGCAGGAGGACTGAAGCTTTCTTT
.	.	TRBV4-2	TRBJ1-1	CASSPGSEAFF	TGTGCCAGCAGCCCAGGCTCTGAAGCTTTCTTT
.	.	TRBV2	TRBJ1-5	CASSAEITQHF	TGTGCCAGCAGTGCCGAGATCACCCAGCATTTT
TRBD2	once	TRBV2	TRBJ2-3	CASSGGGRWADTQYF	TGTGCCAGTTCCGGTGGCGGGAGGTGGGCAGATACGCAGTATTTT
.	.	TRBV7-2	TRBJ1-1	CASSLTGTEAFF	TGTGCCAGCAGCTTAACAGGCACTGAAGCTTTCTTT
.	.	TRBV5-4	TRBJ2-1	CASSFLGTYNEQFF	TGTGCCAGCAGCTTCCTTGGCACCTACAATGAGCAGTTCTTC
TRBD1	.	TRBV19	TRBJ1-5	CASSMSGTGTQPQHF	TGTGCCAGTAGTATGTCGGGGACAGGGACTCAGCCCCAGCATTTT
.	.	TRBV5-1	TRBJ2-7	CASSLGLVTYEQYF	TGCGCCAGCAGCTTGGGACTAGTAACTTACGAGCAGTACTTC
.	.	TRBV6-1	TRBJ1-1	CASIEAGSTEAFF	TGTGCCAGCATCGAGGCGGGGAGCACTGAAGCTTTCTTT
.	once	TRBV15	TRBJ2-7	CATSRVYYEQYF	TGTGCCACCAGCAGAGTTTACTACGAGCAGTACTTC
TRBD1	.	TRBV5-1	TRBJ1-4	CASSLDRVREKLFF	TGCGCCAGCAGCCTCGACAGGGTGAGAGAAAAACTGTTTTTT
.	once	TRBV5-6	TRBJ2-7	CASSLQGPAYEQYF	TGTGCCAGCAGCTTACAGGGACCAGCCTACGAGCAGTACTTC
TRBD1	once	TRBV6-5	TRBJ2-7	CASSYLRDRAYEQYF	TGTGCCAGCAGTTACCTCCGGGACAGAGCATACGAGCAGTACTTC
TRBD2	.	TRBV5-1	TRBJ2-7	CASSLGLAGEGEQYF	TGCGCCAGCAGCTTGGGTCTAGCGGGAGAGGGCGAGCAGTACTTC
.	.	TRBV11-2	TRBJ1-1	CASSLGRNTEAFF	TGTGCCAGCAGCTTAGGGAGGAACACTGAAGCTTTCTTT
TRBD1	once	TRBV27	TRBJ2-2	CASSLYGTGWAGELFF	TGTGCCAGCAGTTTATACGGGACAGGGTGGGCCGGGGAGCTGTTTTTT
TRBD2	.	TRBV27	TRBJ2-7	CASSLYYGTSGTHEQYF	TGTGCCAGCAGTTTATATTACGGGACTAGCGGAACTCACGAGCAGTACTTC
.	.	TRBV29-1	TRBJ2-6	CSVGSPGANVLTF	TGCAGCGTTGGGAGCCCCGGGGCCAACGTCCTGACTTTC
TRBD2	.	TRBV27	TRBJ2-1	CASSGTTYNEQFF	TGTGCCAGCAGTGGGACTACCTACAATGAGCAGTTCTTC
.	.	TRBV5-4	TRBJ1-2	CASSLPTGTDYGYTF	TGTGCCAGCAGCCTGCCGACGGGAACAGACTATGGCTACACCTTC
.	.	TRBV5-6	TRBJ2-5	CASAPLGGEEETQYF	TGTGCCAGCGCCCCTCTTGGAGGGGAAGAAGAGACCCAGTACTTC
TRBD1	once	TRBV5-5	TRBJ1-1	CASSPGARGFTEAFF	TGTGCCAGCAGCCCTGGGGCCAGGGGGTTTACTGAAGCTTTCTTT
.	.	TRBV18	TRBJ1-2	CASSLDTYGYTF	TGTGCCAGCTCGCTCGACACCTATGGCTACACCTTC
.	.	TRBV7-2	TRBJ2-7	CASSLKTFSYEQYF	TGTGCCAGCAGCTTAAAAACTTTCTCCTACGAGCAGTACTTC
.	few	TRBV19	TRBJ1-1	CASSMTINTEAFF	TGTGCCAGTAGTATGACAATTAACACTGAAGCTTTCTTT
.	.	TRBV5-8	TRBJ2-5	CASSLDPPGRETQYF	TGTGCCAGCAGCTTGGATCCCCCAGGGAGGGAGACCCAGTACTTC
TRBD1	once	TRBV7-2	TRBJ2-2	CASSADRAGELFF	TGTGCCAGCAGCGCTGACAGGGCCGGGGAGCTGTTTTTT
.	.	TRBV30	TRBJ1-4	CAGGLRRELFF	TGTGCCGGAGGACTGCGTAGGGAACTGTTTTTT
.	.	TRBV6-1	TRBJ1-5	CASMAVMNQPQHF	TGTGCCAGCATGGCAGTGATGAATCAGCCCCAGCATTTT
.	once	TRBV23-1	TRBJ1-1	CASSQTPFLGVRTEAFF	TGCGCCAGCAGTCAAACACCTTTTTTGGGAGTACGCACTGAAGCTTTCTTT
TRBD2	few	TRBV19	TRBJ2-2	CASSPSSGYTGELFF	TGTGCCAGTAGTCCATCTAGCGGCTATACCGGGGAGCTGTTTTTT
TRBD2	.	TRBV9	TRBJ2-1	CASSGRLAGEGNEQFF	TGTGCCAGCAGCGGTCGACTAGCGGGAGAAGGCAATGAGCAGTTCTTC
.	.	TRBV21-1	TRBJ2-1	CASSKRASGNNEQFF	TGTGCCAGCAGCAAACGGGCTAGCGGAAACAATGAGCAGTTCTTC
.	few	TRBV11-3	TRBJ1-1	CASSSDTPYTEAFF	TGTGCCAGCAGCTCCGACACTCCTTACACTGAAGCTTTCTTT